This T cell receptor (beta chain) was profiled in a study of blood T cell repertoires in COVID-19. Study summary: Specimens from acute and convalescent COVID-19 originated in the United States, Italy and Spain.

Clones were read by immunoSEQ multiplex PCR, and TCRdb kept only the in-frame ones, dropping some. This sample has more than 250,000 clones, with 87% found just once. Residents of approximately 25 US areas, aged roughly 18 to 89 years, made up the participants. Participant-reported clinical history was the basis for cohort assignment. The CDR3 is 15 amino acids. The germline V gene encodes CDR1 MGHRA and CDR2 YSYEKL. Trimming took 5 bases from V and 8 from J; bases not matched to a gene: 9. This clone was found once. V gene TRBV4-1 combines with J gene TRBJ2-1; 10 bases are a match to TRBD1. The source of this sequence is a woman in her forties who had recovered from COVID-19. Sequenced input: PBMCs or T cells enriched from blood (not recorded which). CDR3 protein: CASSYRDRGGDEQFF. CDR3 in DNA: TGCGCCAGCAGCTACCGGGACAGGGGAGGCGATGAGCAGTTCTTC.